This T cell receptor (beta chain) originates from a study of CD8+ T cells in alopecia areata. Study outcomes and limitations: Especially in alopecia totalis/universalis, lesional scalp showed greater clonality than normal scalp did.

Extracted from the samples, RNA was reverse transcribed into cDNA to serve as the sequencing template. Repertoires were generated with immunoSEQ multiplex PCR, while TCRdb's copy carries only in-frame clones and drops some. Among about 150,000 clones, 85% to 90% were seen once, and the ten largest hold approximately 15%. As concerns this clone: What it recognizes is unknown.

Deletions cut 2 bases from V and 1 base from J, with 7 bases between. The CDR3 runs to 14 residues. Germline V gives CDR1 KGHSH, CDR2 LQKENI. A FACSAria was used to sort CD4+ and CD8+ T cells. These cells came from PBMCs. The chain combines TRBV18 with TRBJ2-3, with D perhaps matching TRBD2 (6 bases). Sequences were derived from CD8+ T cells sorted from blood, sampled at week 0. This clonotype was sampled from a human donor with alopecia areata. CDR3 loop: CASSPGTGTDTQYF. The CDR3 bases are TGTGCCAGCTCACCAGGGACTGGCACAGATACGCAGTATTTT.